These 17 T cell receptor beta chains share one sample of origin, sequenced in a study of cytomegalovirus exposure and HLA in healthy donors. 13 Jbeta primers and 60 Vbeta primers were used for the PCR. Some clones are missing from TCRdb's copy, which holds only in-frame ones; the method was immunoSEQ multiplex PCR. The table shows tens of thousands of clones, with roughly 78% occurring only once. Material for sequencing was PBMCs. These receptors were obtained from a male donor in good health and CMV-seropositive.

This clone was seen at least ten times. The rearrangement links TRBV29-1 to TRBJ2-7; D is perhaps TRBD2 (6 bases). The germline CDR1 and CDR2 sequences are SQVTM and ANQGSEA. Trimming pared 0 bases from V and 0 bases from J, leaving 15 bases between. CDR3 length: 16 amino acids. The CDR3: CSVEDFPRGSSYEQYF. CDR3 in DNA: TGCAGCGTTGAAGATTTTCCCCGGGGGAGCTCCTACGAGCAGTACTTC.

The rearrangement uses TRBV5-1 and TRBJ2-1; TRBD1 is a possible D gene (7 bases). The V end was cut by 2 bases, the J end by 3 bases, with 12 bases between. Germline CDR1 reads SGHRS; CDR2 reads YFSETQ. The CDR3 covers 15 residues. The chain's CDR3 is CASSLGRGVYNEQFF. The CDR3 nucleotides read TGCGCCAGCAGCTTAGGCAGGGGGGTCTACAATGAGCAGTTCTTC.

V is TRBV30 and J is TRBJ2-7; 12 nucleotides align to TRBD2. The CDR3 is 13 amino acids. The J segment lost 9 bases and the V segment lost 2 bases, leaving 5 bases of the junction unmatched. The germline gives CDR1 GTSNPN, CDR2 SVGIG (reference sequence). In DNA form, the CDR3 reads TGTGCCTGGAGTTTGCTAGCGGGAGGGGGGCAGTACTTC. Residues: CAWSLLAGGGQYF.

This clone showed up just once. CDR3 loop: CASSQQTGTLPYEQYF. The CDR3, as DNA: TGTGCCAGCAGCCAACAAACCGGGACACTACCCTACGAGCAGTACTTC. The chain uses TRBV14 and TRBJ2-7; the D gene is possibly TRBD1 (6 bases). Trimming pared 2 bases from V and 2 bases from J, leaving 16 bases between. Germline-derived CDR1 and CDR2 are SGHDN and FVKESK. The CDR3 extends over 16 amino acids. The whole variable domain, remainder taken from reference TRBV14 and TRBJ2-7, is EAGVTQFPSHSVIEKGQTVTLRCDPISGHDNLYWYRRVMGKEIKFLLHFVKESKQDESGMPNNRFLAERTGGTYSTLKVQPAELEDSGVYFCASSQQTGTLPYEQYFGPGTRLTVT.

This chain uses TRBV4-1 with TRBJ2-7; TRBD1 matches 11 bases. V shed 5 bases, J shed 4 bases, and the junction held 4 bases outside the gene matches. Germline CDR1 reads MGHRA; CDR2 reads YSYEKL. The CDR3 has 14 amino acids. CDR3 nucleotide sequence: TGCGCCAGCAGCGAAGGGACAGGGGGGTACGAGCAGTACTTC. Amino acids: CASSEGTGGYEQYF.

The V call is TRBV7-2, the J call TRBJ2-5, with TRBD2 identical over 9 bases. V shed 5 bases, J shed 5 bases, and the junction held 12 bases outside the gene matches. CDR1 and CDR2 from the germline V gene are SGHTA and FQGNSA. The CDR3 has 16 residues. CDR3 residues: CASSPRASGVLETQYF. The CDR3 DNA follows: TGTGCCAGCAGCCCGAGGGCTAGCGGGGTCCTTGAGACCCAGTACTTC.

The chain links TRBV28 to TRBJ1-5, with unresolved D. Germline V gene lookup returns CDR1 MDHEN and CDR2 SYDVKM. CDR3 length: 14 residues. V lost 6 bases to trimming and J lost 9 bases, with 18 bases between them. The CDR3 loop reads CASSPGNPVMPQHF. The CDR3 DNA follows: TGTGCCAGCAGCCCGGGTAATCCCGTAATGCCCCAGCATTTT.

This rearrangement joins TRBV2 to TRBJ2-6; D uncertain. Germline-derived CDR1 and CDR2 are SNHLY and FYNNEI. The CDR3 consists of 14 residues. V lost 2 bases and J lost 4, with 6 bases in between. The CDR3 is CASSEIRGANVLTF. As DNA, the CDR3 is TGTGCCAGCAGTGAAATTCGGGGGGCCAACGTCCTGACTTTC.

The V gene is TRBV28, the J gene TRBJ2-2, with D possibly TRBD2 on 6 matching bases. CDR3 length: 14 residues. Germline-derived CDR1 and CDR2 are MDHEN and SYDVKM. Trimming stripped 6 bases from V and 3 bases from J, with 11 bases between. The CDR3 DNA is TGTGCCAGCAGGACCGGGGGATACACCGGGGAGCTGTTTTTT. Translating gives CASRTGGYTGELFF.

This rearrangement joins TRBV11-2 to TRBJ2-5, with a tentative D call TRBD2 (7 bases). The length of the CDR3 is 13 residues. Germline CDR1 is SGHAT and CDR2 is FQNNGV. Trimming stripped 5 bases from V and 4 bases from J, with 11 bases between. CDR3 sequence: CASSPRGAETQYF. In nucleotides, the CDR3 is TGTGCCAGCAGCCCTCGGGGGGCAGAGACCCAGTACTTC.

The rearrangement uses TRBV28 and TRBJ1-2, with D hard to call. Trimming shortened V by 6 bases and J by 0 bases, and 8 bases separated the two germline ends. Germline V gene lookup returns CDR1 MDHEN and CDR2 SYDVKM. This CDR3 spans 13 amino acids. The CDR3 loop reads CASRQLANYGYTF. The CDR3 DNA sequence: TGTGCCAGCAGACAGCTCGCTAACTATGGCTACACCTTC.

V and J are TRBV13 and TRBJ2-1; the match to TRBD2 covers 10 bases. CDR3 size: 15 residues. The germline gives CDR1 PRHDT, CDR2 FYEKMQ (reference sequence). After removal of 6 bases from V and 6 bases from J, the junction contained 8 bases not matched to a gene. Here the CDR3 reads CASSRGLAAPNEQFF. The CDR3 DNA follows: TGTGCCAGCAGTCGCGGACTAGCGGCACCCAATGAGCAGTTCTTC.

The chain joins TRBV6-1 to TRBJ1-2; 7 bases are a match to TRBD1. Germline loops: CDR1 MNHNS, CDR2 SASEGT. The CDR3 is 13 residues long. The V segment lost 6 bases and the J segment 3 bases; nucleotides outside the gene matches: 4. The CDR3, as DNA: TGTGCCAGCAGCCACGGGACAGACTATGGCTACACCTTC. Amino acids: CASSHGTDYGYTF.

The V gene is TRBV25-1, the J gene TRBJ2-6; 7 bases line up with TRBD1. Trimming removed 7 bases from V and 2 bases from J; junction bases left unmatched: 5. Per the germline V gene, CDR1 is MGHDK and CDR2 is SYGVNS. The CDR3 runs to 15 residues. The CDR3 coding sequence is TGTGCCAGCACTCCAGACAGGGCTGGGGCCAACGTCCTGACTTTC. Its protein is CASTPDRAGANVLTF.

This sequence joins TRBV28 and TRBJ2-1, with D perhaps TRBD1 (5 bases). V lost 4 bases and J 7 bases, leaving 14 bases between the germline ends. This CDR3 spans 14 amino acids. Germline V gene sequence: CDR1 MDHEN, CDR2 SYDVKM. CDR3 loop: CASSSLWTLNEQFF. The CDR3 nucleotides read TGTGCCAGCAGTTCCCTTTGGACATTGAATGAGCAGTTCTTC.

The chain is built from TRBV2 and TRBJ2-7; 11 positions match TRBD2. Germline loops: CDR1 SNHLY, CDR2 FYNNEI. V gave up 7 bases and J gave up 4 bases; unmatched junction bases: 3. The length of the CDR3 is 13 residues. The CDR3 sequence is CASKSSGRYEQYF. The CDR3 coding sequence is TGTGCCAGCAAATCTAGCGGGAGGTACGAGCAGTACTTC. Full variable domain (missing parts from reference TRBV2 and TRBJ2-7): EPEVTQTPSHQVTQMGQEVILRCVPISNHLYFYWYRQILGQKVEFLVSFYNNEISEKSEIFDDQFSVERPDGSNFTLKIRSTKLEDSAMYFCASKSSGRYEQYFGPGTRLTVT.

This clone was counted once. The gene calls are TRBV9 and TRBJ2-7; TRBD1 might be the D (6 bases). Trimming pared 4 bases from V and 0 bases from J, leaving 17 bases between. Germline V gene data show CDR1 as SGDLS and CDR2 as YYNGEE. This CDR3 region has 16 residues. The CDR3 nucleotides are TGTGCCAGCAGCCGAACGACACAGGGCCTCTCCTACGAGCAGTACTTC. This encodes CASSRTTQGLSYEQYF.